This TCR beta chain was observed in a study of cytomegalovirus exposure and HLA in healthy donors. The CDR3 spans 13 residues. Per germline, CDR1 MNHEY and CDR2 SVGAGI. The V end lost 5 bases, the J end lost 4 bases, and 11 bases lay between the germline ends. A multiplex PCR was run with 60 Vbeta primers and 13 Jbeta primers. This table comes from immunoSEQ multiplex PCR, and its TCRdb copy is limited to in-frame clones, with some not included. The sample holds some 180,000 clones, around 80% seen once. This TCR was sampled from a male donor in good health and CMV-seronegative. Sequencing was carried out using PBMCs. The chain has TRBV6-5 and TRBJ1-2, with D perhaps TRBD1 (6 bases). The CDR3: CASSNTDSYGYTF. The CDR3 DNA reads as TGTGCCAGCAGTAACACGGACAGCTATGGCTACACCTTC.